This TCR beta chain was retrieved from a study of Tregs in tolerant kidney transplant recipients. General study points: Biological reproducibility was not directly addressed, but technical replication error appeared minimal. Expanding Tregs on activated donor B cells appeared to best identify donor-specific TCRbeta clones. Few patients were studied, so findings need validation in larger groups.

From germline, CDR1 is GTSNPN and CDR2 SVGIG (reference sequence). V dropped 0 bases and J dropped 6 bases, with 14 bases sitting between them. CDR3 length: 14 residues. CD4+CD25+CD127- Tregs, CD4+CD25- non-Tregs, CD4 and CD8 cells were sorted. On this clone: The antigen is unknown.

Repertoires were generated with immunoSEQ multiplex PCR, while TCRdb's copy carries only in-frame clones and drops some. This sample has some 60,000 clones, with more than 70% found just once. This sequence joins TRBV30 and TRBJ1-2; D possibly corresponds to TRBD1 (5 bases). This clonotype was obtained from a human donor in good health. Sequenced sample: CD4+ T cells from blood. CDR3 loop: CAWSVGVGINGYTF. DNA for the CDR3: TGTGCCTGGAGTGTAGGGGTAGGGATCAATGGCTACACCTTC.